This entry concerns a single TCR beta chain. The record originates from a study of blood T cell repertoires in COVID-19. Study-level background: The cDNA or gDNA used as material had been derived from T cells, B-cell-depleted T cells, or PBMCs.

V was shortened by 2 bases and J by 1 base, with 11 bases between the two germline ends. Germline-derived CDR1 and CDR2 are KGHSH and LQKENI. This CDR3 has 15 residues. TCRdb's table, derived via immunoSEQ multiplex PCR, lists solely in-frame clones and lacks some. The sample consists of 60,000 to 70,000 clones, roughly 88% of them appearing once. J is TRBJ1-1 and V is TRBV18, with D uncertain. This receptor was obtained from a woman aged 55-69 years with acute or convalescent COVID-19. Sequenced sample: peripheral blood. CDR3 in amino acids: CASSPDPGRNTEAFF. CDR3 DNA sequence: TGTGCCAGCTCACCAGATCCAGGTCGGAACACTGAAGCTTTCTTT. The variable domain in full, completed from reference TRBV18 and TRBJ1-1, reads NAGVMQNPRHLVRRRGQEARLRCSPMKGHSHVYWYRQLPEEGLKFMVYLQKENIIDESGMPKERFSAEFPKEGPSILRIQQVVRGDSAAYFCASSPDPGRNTEAFFGQGTRLTVV.